The rows below give T cell receptor beta chains drawn from one sample of a study of shared clonotypes between healthy human individuals. Generated by immunoSEQ multiplex PCR, the TCRdb table keeps only in-frame clones and is missing some. The sample consists of roughly 2.2 million clones, 85% to 95% of them appearing once. What was sequenced was naive CD4+ T cells from PBMCs. These receptors were collected from a man between 18 and 35 years old in good health. Some clones in this sample may be carry-over from other donors' samples. Each CDR3 is given with its conserved first and last residue. The D gene is left open where the match is weak. Where a row states a size, it is once, few, many or the class of an expanded clone; other rows omit it.

TRBV19	NA	TRBJ2-4	TRBD2	TGTGCCAGTAAGGGACTAGCGGGAGGGCCGGGCGTTCAGTACTTC	CASKGLAGGPGVQYF
TRBV11-2	NA	TRBJ2-5	NA	TGTGCCAGCAGCTTAGATGGGCTAAAGCAAGAGACCCAGTACTTC	CASSLDGLKQETQYF
TRBV7-3	NA	TRBJ1-5	NA	TGTGCCAGCAGCTTAGTAAGGGACAATCAGCCCCAGCATTTT	CASSLVRDNQPQHF
TRBV2	once	TRBJ2-2	TRBD2	TGTGCCAGCACCAGATCGACTAGCGGGATCCCCGGGGAGCTGTTTTTT	CASTRSTSGIPGELFF
TRBV18	NA	TRBJ2-7	TRBD2	TGTGCCAGCTCACCACCGGGAGGGGCCAGGAACGAGCAGTACTTC	CASSPPGGARNEQYF
TRBV7-2	NA	TRBJ2-3	NA	TGTGCCAGCAGCTTAGGAATTAGCGGTGATACGCAGTATTTT	CASSLGISGDTQYF
TRBV5-4	NA	TRBJ2-2	NA	TGTGCCAGCAGCTTGGGGGGCGCGTTCACCGGGGAGCTGTTTTTT	CASSLGGAFTGELFF
TRBV11-3	NA	TRBJ2-5	NA	TGTGCCAGCAGCCCCCGGACAGGGCGGGGGCAAGAGACCCAGTACTTC	CASSPRTGRGQETQYF
TRBV5-1	NA	TRBJ1-4	NA	TGCGCCAGCAGTAGAGCAACTAATGAAAAACTGTTTTTT	CASSRATNEKLFF
TRBV7-2	NA	TRBJ1-5	NA	TGTGCCAGCAGCTTAGAGGGTGGGCAGCCCCAGCATTTT	CASSLEGGQPQHF
TRBV30	NA	TRBJ2-3	NA	TGTGCCTGGAGTCGCAGGGGGGGTAGCCAAGGAGCGAGAGATACGCAGTATTTT	CAWSRRGGSQGARDTQYF
TRBV7-9	NA	TRBJ2-5	TRBD2	TGTGCCAGCAGCACCACCATATCACTGACTAGCGGGCGATACTTC	CASSTTISLTSGRYF
TRBV14	NA	TRBJ2-7	TRBD2	TGTGCCAGCAGCCCCTCGCGGGAGAGGGGATACGAGCAGTACTTC	CASSPSRERGYEQYF
TRBV5-1	NA	TRBJ1-1	NA	TGCGCCAGCAGCTTGGATGGAGGGTTCACCACTGAAGCTTTCTTT	CASSLDGGFTTEAFF
TRBV30	once	TRBJ1-6	NA	TGTGCCTGGAGCCCCGGACAGAAGAATTCACCCCTCCACTTT	CAWSPGQKNSPLHF
TRBV5-1	NA	TRBJ2-5	NA	TGCGCCAGCAGCTTGGGGCCTAACCAGAGGGAGACCCAGTACTTC	CASSLGPNQRETQYF
TRBV4-1	NA	TRBJ2-4	TRBD1	TGCGCCAGCAGCCAAGAAGGACAGGGGGGAAACAAAAACATTCAGTACTTC	CASSQEGQGGNKNIQYF
TRBV11-2	NA	TRBJ2-2	NA	TGTGCCAGCAGCTTTCCCACCGGGGAGCTGTTTTTT	CASSFPTGELFF
TRBV7-2	NA	TRBJ2-1	NA	TGTGCCAGCAGCTTAGCGATAGGTAACAATGAGCAGTTCTTC	CASSLAIGNNEQFF
TRBV6-1	NA	TRBJ1-1	NA	TGTGCCAGCAGTGCGGGACGGTTGAACACTGAAGCTTTCTTT	CASSAGRLNTEAFF
TRBV7-9	NA	TRBJ1-5	NA	TGTGCCAGCAGCTTAGGTGGAGGGATCAATCAGCCCCAGCATTTT	CASSLGGGINQPQHF
TRBV28	NA	TRBJ2-7	NA	TGTGCCAGCAGTTACCCCGACAGGGAGGGCGACGAGCAGTACTTC	CASSYPDREGDEQYF
TRBV7-9	NA	TRBJ2-5	NA	TGTGCCAGCAGCTCACCCTCCTTTACGACCCAGTACTTC	CASSSPSFTTQYF
TRBV10-3	few	TRBJ1-1	NA	TGTGCCATCAGTCAGGCAACAGAAGCTTTCTTT	CAISQATEAFF
TRBV28	NA	TRBJ1-5	NA	TGTGCCAGCGGGCGGGAGGGGCCATGGCAGCCCCAGCATTTT	CASGREGPWQPQHF
TRBV7-2	NA	TRBJ1-1	NA	TGTGCCAGCAGCTTAGAACAGGGTTGGACTGAAGCTTTCTTT	CASSLEQGWTEAFF
TRBV28	few	TRBJ1-2	NA	TGTGCCAGCACCCGGGGCGTCTATGGCTACACCTTC	CASTRGVYGYTF
TRBV5-1	NA	TRBJ1-1	NA	TGCGCCAGCAGCTTGGGCAGGCGGGTCGCTGAAGCTTTCTTT	CASSLGRRVAEAFF
TRBV25-1	few	TRBJ1-1	NA	TGTGCCAGCAGTGAATTTTGGACAGCCACTGAAGCTTTCTTT	CASSEFWTATEAFF
TRBV29-1	NA	TRBJ2-7	TRBD2	TGCAGCGTTGAAGAGTTGGGGACTAGCGGGACCTACGAGCAGTACTTC	CSVEELGTSGTYEQYF
TRBV9	NA	TRBJ2-7	TRBD2	TGTGCCAGCAGCCCAACTTCCGGGACTAGCGGCGAGCAGTACTTC	CASSPTSGTSGEQYF
TRBV6-6	NA	TRBJ2-7	TRBD1	TGTGCCAGCAGGGGTAGGACAGGCCCCTCGGACGAGCAGTACTTC	CASRGRTGPSDEQYF
TRBV28	NA	TRBJ1-5	TRBD1	TGTGCCATCGCGGGACAGCCCAATCAGCCCCAGCATTTT	CAIAGQPNQPQHF
TRBV28	NA	TRBJ1-5	TRBD1	TGTGCCAGCAACCGGGACAGCTATCAGCCCCAGCATTTT	CASNRDSYQPQHF
TRBV9	NA	TRBJ2-2	NA	TGTGCCAGCAGCGTAGATCCCGGATACACCGGGGAGCTGTTTTTT	CASSVDPGYTGELFF
TRBV7-2	NA	TRBJ2-1	TRBD1	TGTGCCAGCAGCTCCGAACAGGGGTATGAGCAGTTCTTC	CASSSEQGYEQFF
TRBV5-1	once	TRBJ1-1	NA	TGCGCCAGCAGCTTACCGGTAGGGGACACGACTGAAGCTTTCTTT	CASSLPVGDTTEAFF
TRBV15	NA	TRBJ2-7	NA	TGTGCCACGCCCGCCGGGGGGCGGGGCTCCTACGAGCAGTACTTC	CATPAGGRGSYEQYF
TRBV5-1	NA	TRBJ2-5	TRBD2	TGCGCCAGCAGCACATATAGCGGGAGGGGAGAGACCCAGTACTTC	CASSTYSGRGETQYF
TRBV6-1	NA	TRBJ2-7	NA	TGTGCCAGCAGTGAAATGGTAAGCTCCTACGAGCAGTACTTC	CASSEMVSSYEQYF
TRBV30	NA	TRBJ1-2	NA	TGTGCCTGGAGTGCCGGGGAGAACTATGGCTACACCTTC	CAWSAGENYGYTF
TRBV10-3	once	TRBJ2-5	NA	TGTGCCATCAGTGAGCGGGGGGAGACCCAGTACTTC	CAISERGETQYF
TRBV4-2	NA	TRBJ2-6	NA	TGTGCCAGCAGACGAACCGGGAACTCCGAGTCTGGGGCCAACGTCCTGACTTTC	CASRRTGNSESGANVLTF
TRBV7-3	NA	TRBJ2-3	TRBD1	TGTGCCAGCAGCTTAACGGGGGACAGGGCCACAGATACGCAGTATTTT	CASSLTGDRATDTQYF
TRBV11-2	NA	TRBJ2-5	TRBD1	TGTGCCAGCAGCACCCGACAGGGAGAGACCCAGTACTTC	CASSTRQGETQYF
TRBV10-3	NA	TRBJ2-5	NA	TGTGCCATCAGTGATTGGGGAGGTCAAGAGACCCAGTACTTC	CAISDWGGQETQYF
TRBV28	NA	TRBJ1-1	TRBD1	TGTGCCAGCAGCGGGACAGGGGTTGAAGCTTTCTTT	CASSGTGVEAFF